This T cell receptor beta chain was documented in a study of control samples from healthy donors and cancer patients. V was pared by 2 bases and J by 8 bases, with 19 bases between. CDR1 is MNHNY and CDR2 is SVGAGI in the germline V gene (reference sequence). The CDR3 covers 16 residues. Only in-frame clones appear in the TCRdb table, and some are missing; sequencing was by immunoSEQ multiplex PCR. The sample lists fewer than 200,000 clones, about 91% occurring once. This sequence was found in a woman aged 25 to 45 in good health. The sequenced material came from blood. The rearrangement links TRBV6-6 to TRBJ2-1, with a weak D call TRBD1 (5 bases). CDR3 coding DNA: TGTGCCAGCAGTTACCAGGGCCCGACGCTAAGGGATGAGCAGTTCTTC. It encodes CASSYQGPTLRDEQFF.